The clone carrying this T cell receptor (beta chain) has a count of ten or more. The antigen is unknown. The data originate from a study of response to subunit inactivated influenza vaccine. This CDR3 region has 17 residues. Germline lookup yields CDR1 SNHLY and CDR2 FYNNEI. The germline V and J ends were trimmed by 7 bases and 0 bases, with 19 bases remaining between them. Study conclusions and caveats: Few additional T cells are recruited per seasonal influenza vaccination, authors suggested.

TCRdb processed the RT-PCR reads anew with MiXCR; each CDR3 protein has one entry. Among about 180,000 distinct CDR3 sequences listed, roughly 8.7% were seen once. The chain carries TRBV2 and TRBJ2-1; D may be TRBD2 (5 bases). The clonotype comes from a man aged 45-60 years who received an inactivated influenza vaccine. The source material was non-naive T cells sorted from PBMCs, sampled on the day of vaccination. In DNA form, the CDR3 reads TGTGCCAGCAAGGGAACGGAGCGGCCGAGCTCCTACAATGAGCAGTTCTTC. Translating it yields CASKGTERPSSYNEQFF.